Listed below are T cell receptor beta chains from one sample, sequenced in a study of blood T cell repertoires in COVID-19. TCRdb's table, derived via immunoSEQ multiplex PCR, lists solely in-frame clones and lacks some. The table lists around 250,000 clones, roughly 85% of them singletons, with around 3.3% in the top ten. Material for sequencing was peripheral blood. All receptors come from a woman younger than 35 with acute or convalescent COVID-19. Each CDR3 is given with its conserved first and last residue.

TRBJ2-1 TRBV6-2/TRBV6-3 CASSQALNNEQFF
TRBJ1-6 TRBV7-2 CASSSQTGGNSPLHF
TRBJ1-5 TRBV7-2 CASSSGQDIGQPQHF
TRBJ1-5 TRBV2 CASSDDSLTNQPQHF
TRBJ2-5 TRBV3-1/TRBV3-2 CASSQDYSQGETQYF
TRBJ2-5 TRBV29-1 CSVRIQETQYF
TRBJ2-3 TRBV7-9 CASSRTGLSTDTQYF
TRBJ2-5 TRBV20-1 CSALGETQYF
TRBJ2-1 TRBV20-1 CSASLGLASNEQFF
TRBJ1-1 TRBV28 CASSQDRGEDQAFF
TRBJ2-2 TRBV27 CASSFTPHARELFF
TRBJ2-5 TRBV28 CASTLGEFRGETQYF
TRBJ2-1 TRBV29-1 CSVGASGTIAAANEQFF
TRBJ1-5 TRBV6-5 CASSPVSGWSQHF
TRBJ2-7 TRBV28 CASSSPGSSGTSYEQYF
TRBJ2-7 TRBV5-1 CASRAREAYEQYF
TRBJ2-5 TRBV18 CASSPRGGLSGQETQYF
TRBJ2-3 TRBV5-6 CASSLTSGSFPTTDTQYF
TRBJ1-2 TRBV29-1 CSVGSGNARGYTF
TRBJ1-3 TRBV7-8 CASSLARTAYSGNTIYF
TRBJ1-2 TRBV28 CASSRQGGGYTF
TRBJ2-1 TRBV29-1 CSGLIEEIHNEQFF
TRBJ2-1 TRBV18 CASSPLPSRSYNEQFF
TRBJ2-3 TRBV6-6 CASSYQGPFTDTQYF
TRBJ2-1 TRBV29-1 CSADSYNEQFF